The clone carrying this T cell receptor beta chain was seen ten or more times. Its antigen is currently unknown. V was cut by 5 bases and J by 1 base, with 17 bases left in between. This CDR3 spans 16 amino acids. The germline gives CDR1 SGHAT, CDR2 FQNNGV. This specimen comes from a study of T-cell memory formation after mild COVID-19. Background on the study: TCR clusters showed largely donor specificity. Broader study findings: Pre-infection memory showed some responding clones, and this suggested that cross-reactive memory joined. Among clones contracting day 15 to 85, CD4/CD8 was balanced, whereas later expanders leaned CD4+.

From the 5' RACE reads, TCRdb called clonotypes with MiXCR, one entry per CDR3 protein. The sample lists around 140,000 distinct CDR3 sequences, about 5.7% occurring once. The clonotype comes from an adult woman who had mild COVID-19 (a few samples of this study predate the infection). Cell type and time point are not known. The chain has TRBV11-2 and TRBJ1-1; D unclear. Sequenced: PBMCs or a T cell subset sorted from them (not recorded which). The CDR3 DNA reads TGTGCCAGCAGCCCCCTCCCGGGCATCCGGAACACTGAAGCTTTCTTT. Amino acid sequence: CASSPLPGIRNTEAFF.